This T cell receptor (beta chain) comes out of a study of shared clonotypes between healthy human individuals. V dropped 2 bases and J dropped 0 bases, with 9 bases sitting between them. This CDR3 spans 14 amino acids. Germline-derived CDR1 and CDR2 are SGHKS and YYEKEE (reference sequence). In the original processing: ImmunoSEQ sequences covered only the junction and lacked quality scores; filtering therefore differed. Profiled with immunoSEQ multiplex PCR; TCRdb holds only in-frame clones, not every one. V, J and clone size reflect that table, while D and trimming were determined from the DNA. Of about 530,000 clones listed, 90% to 96% are singletons.

The V and J genes are TRBV5-5 and TRBJ2-7; D not resolved. The receptor comes from a woman aged 25 to 45 in good health. Specimen: naive CD4+ T cells sorted from blood. Noted subset: CD45RA+ positively selected. The CDR3 here is CASSLTPNSYEQYF. For the CDR3, the DNA is TGTGCCAGCAGCTTAACGCCGAACTCCTACGAGCAGTACTTC. Full variable domain (remainder filled in from reference TRBV5-5 and TRBJ2-7): DAGVTQSPTHLIKTRGQQVTLRCSPISGHKSVSWYQQVLGQGPQFIFQYYEKEERGRGNFPDRFSARQFPNYSSELNVNALLLGDSALYLCASSLTPNSYEQYFGPGTRLTVT.